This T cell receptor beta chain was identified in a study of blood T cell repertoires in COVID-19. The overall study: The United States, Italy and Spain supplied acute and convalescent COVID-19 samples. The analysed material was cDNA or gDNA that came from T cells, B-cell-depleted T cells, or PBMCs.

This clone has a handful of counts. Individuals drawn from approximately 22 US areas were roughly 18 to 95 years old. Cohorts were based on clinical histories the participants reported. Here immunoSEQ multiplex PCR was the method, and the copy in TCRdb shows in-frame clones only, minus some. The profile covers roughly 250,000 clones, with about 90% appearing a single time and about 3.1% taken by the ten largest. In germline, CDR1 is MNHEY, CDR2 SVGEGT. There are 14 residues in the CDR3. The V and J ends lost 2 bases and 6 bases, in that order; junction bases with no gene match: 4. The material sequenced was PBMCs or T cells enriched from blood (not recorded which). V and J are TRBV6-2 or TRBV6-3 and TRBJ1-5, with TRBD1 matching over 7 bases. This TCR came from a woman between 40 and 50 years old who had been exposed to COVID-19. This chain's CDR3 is CASSYGQEVQPQHF. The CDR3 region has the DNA TGTGCCAGCAGTTACGGACAGGAGGTTCAGCCCCAGCATTTT.